The 6 T cell receptor beta chains reported below all come from one sample, sequenced in a study of shared T cell receptors in the human thymus. The protocol was immunoSEQ multiplex PCR, while the TCRdb copy is restricted to in-frame clones and leaves out a portion. The sample lists hundreds of thousands of clones; around 87% were seen once. These same data were also listed under a study on human thymus T cells.

Sequencing was performed on thymocytes. These receptors all stem from a boy under two years old with a congenital heart defect.

The chain links TRBV5-8 to TRBJ2-7, with TRBD2 matching 9 bases. V dropped 5 bases and J dropped 5; count of bases not matched to a gene: 5. Germline V lookup: CDR1 SGHTS, CDR2 YDEGEE. The CDR3 is made up of 13 amino acids. CDR3 loop: CASRPAGGHEQYF. CDR3 nucleotide sequence: TGTGCCAGCAGGCCAGCGGGGGGCCACGAGCAGTACTTC.

V usage is TRBV4-1 and J usage is TRBJ1-1; D not resolved. This CDR3 has 16 residues. Trimming cost V 1 base and J 6 bases, with 18 bases left between them. Germline loops: CDR1 MGHRA, CDR2 YSYEKL. This CDR3 reads CASSQALDSLRPEAFF. The CDR3 region has the DNA TGCGCCAGCAGCCAAGCACTGGACTCCCTGAGACCTGAAGCTTTCTTT.

CDR3 sequence: CASSPKIESGRTPYNEQFF. The CDR3 DNA sequence: TGCGCCAGCAGCCCAAAAATAGAGAGCGGGAGGACCCCTTACAATGAGCAGTTCTTC. The chain has TRBV4-3 and TRBJ2-1, with TRBD2 matching 9 bases. The V gene's germline CDR1 is LGHNA and CDR2 YSLEER. Germline trimming cut 4 bases from V and 4 bases from J; bases unmatched to any gene: 17. This CDR3 has 19 amino acids.

The chain joins TRBV7-9 to TRBJ1-4, with D perhaps TRBD1 (6 bases). The CDR3 totals 14 residues. Trimming shortened V by 1 base and J by 4 bases, and 7 bases separated the two germline ends. Germline CDR1 and CDR2: SEHNR and FQNEAQ (reference sequence). CDR3 sequence reads: CASSLDRVNEKLFF. Here the CDR3 DNA reads TGTGCCAGCAGCTTAGACAGGGTTAATGAAAAACTGTTTTTT. The whole variable domain, remainder taken from reference TRBV7-9 and TRBJ1-4, is DTGVSQNPRHKITKRGQNVTFRCDPISEHNRLYWYRQTLGQGPEFLTYFQNEAQLEKSRLLSDRFSAERPKGSFSTLEIQRTEQGDSAMYLCASSLDRVNEKLFFGSGTQLSVL.

The rearrangement links TRBV4-1 to TRBJ2-1, with D possibly being TRBD2 (7 bases). The CDR3 extends over 14 amino acids. The germline gives CDR1 MGHRA, CDR2 YSYEKL. Trimming shortened V by 2 bases and J by 6 bases, and 11 bases separated the two germline ends. The chain's CDR3 is CASSQKGEGNEQFF. The CDR3 bases are TGCGCCAGCAGCCAAAAGGGGGAGGGCAATGAGCAGTTCTTC.

The chain recombines TRBV7-6 with TRBJ2-2; 10 bases align to TRBD2. V was clipped by 5 bases and J by 0 bases; unmatched bases: 15. Germline CDR1 SGHVS, CDR2 FNYEAQ. The CDR3 is 20 residues long. CDR3 nucleotide sequence: TGTGCCAGCAGCGCGACCCCACTAGCGGGGCGCCTTTCGAACACCGGGGAGCTGTTTTTT. This sequence encodes CASSATPLAGRLSNTGELFF.